The 13 T cell receptor beta chains in this list originate from one sample, sequenced in a study of OX40 agonist ivuxolimab in advanced cancers. Measured with immunoSEQ multiplex PCR; TCRdb has only the in-frame clones, and not every one. There are 80,000 or so clones in the sample; around 91% occur only once, and more than 1.5% lies in the top ten. The starting material was CD4+ or CD8+ T cells sorted from blood, obtained in a trial of the OX40 agonist ivuxolimab. The receptors stem from an adult with an advanced solid tumor such as melanoma, head and neck, liver or kidney cancer.

The chain recombines TRBV10-3 with TRBJ1-2; perhaps TRBD1 as D (5 bases). CDR1 is ENHRY, CDR2 SYGVKD, per germline. This CDR3 is built from 13 residues. The germline V and J ends were trimmed by 7 bases and 1 base, with 10 bases remaining between them. Here the CDR3 reads CAIKAGFNYGYTF. The DNA of the CDR3 is TGTGCCATCAAAGCAGGGTTTAACTATGGCTACACCTTC.

The CDR3 spells CASSRGQKGQRAYNEQFF. The CDR3 region has the DNA TGTGCCAGCTCAAGGGGCCAGAAAGGGCAAAGGGCCTACAATGAGCAGTTCTTC. This chain links TRBV18 with TRBJ2-1; possibly TRBD1 for D (5 bases). The germline V and J ends were trimmed by 5 bases and 2 bases, with 22 bases remaining between them. Germline CDR1 and CDR2: KGHSH and LQKENI. The CDR3 is 18 residues long.

V and J are TRBV7-6 and TRBJ1-1; no clear D gene. Germline V CDR1 and CDR2: SGHVS, FNYEAQ. V was clipped by 3 bases and J by 8 bases, with 7 bases between them. The CDR3 runs to 11 residues. The CDR3 DNA reads TGTGCCAGCAGCTTGGCCGGGGAAGCTTTCTTT. Translation: CASSLAGEAFF. The complete variable domain, with remaining parts taken from reference TRBV7-6 and TRBJ1-1, reads GAGVSQSPRYKVTKRGQDVALRCDPISGHVSLYWYRQALGQGPEFLTYFNYEAQQDKSGLPNDRFSAERPEGSISTLTIQRTEQRDSAMYRCASSLAGEAFFGQGTRLTVV.

This clone appeared a single time. The V gene is TRBV5-1, the J gene TRBJ2-2; 10 nucleotides match TRBD1. The CDR3 has 16 residues. Germline CDR1 is SGHRS and CDR2 is YFSETQ. Trimming cost V 3 bases and J 3 bases; bases outside gene matches: 5. This CDR3 reads CASSWDRGGYTGELFF. The CDR3 DNA is TGCGCCAGCAGCTGGGACAGGGGCGGTTACACCGGGGAGCTGTTTTTT. Drawing the rest from reference TRBV5-1 and TRBJ2-2, the complete variable domain is KAGVTQTPRYLIKTRGQQVTLSCSPISGHRSVSWYQQTPGQGLQFLFEYFSETQRNKGNFPGRFSGRQFSNSRSEMNVSTLELGDSALYLCASSWDRGGYTGELFFGEGSRLTVL.

CDR3 loop: CARSLVGGESSPLHF. As DNA, the CDR3 is TGTGCCAGAAGCTTAGTAGGGGGCGAGTCGTCACCCCTCCACTTT. The V and J genes are TRBV5-3 and TRBJ1-6; 7 bases match TRBD1. TRBV5-3 is assigned to the ORF class and has an uncertain function. The CDR3 contains 15 residues. The junction had 9 bases not matched to a gene; V was cut back by 2 bases and J by 10 bases.

The chain has TRBV29-1 and TRBJ1-2; D remains ambiguous. Trimming left V 7 bases short and J 8 bases short, with 14 bases between. CDR3 length equals 11 residues. Germline lookup yields CDR1 SQVTM and CDR2 ANQGSEA. The CDR3 bases are TGCAGCGCCCTTGTTGGGGAAGGCTACACCTTC. Translation: CSALVGEGYTF.

In this sample, this clone turned up once. V is TRBV7-2 and J is TRBJ1-5, with unresolved D. Between the trimmed V and J ends, which lost 5 bases and 4 bases, there was a span of 9 bases. The CDR3 has 13 residues. Germline loops: CDR1 SGHTA, CDR2 FQGNSA. CDR3 DNA: TGTGCCAGCAGCCCGTCAGTGAATCAGCCCCAGCATTTT. It codes for CASSPSVNQPQHF.

The chain uses TRBV27 and TRBJ1-1, with D uncertain. From germline, CDR1 is MNHEY and CDR2 SMNVEV (reference sequence). The V end was cut by 2 bases, the J end by 4 bases, with 14 bases between. CDR3 size: 15 residues. CDR3 nucleotide sequence: TGTGCCAGCAGTTTACAGTGGAGCGGGCGCACTGAAGCTTTCTTT. It yields the protein CASSLQWSGRTEAFF.

The chain links TRBV19 to TRBJ1-1; D possibly corresponds to TRBD1 (6 bases). Looked up from germline, CDR1 is LNHDA and CDR2 is SQIVND (reference sequence). CDR3 size: 16 residues. The V end was cut by 6 bases, the J end by 3 bases, with 20 bases between. In DNA form, the CDR3 reads TGTGCCAGTAGCCCGGGACATCTTAGGACTCACACTGAAGCTTTCTTT. Its protein product is CASSPGHLRTHTEAFF.

Here the CDR3 reads CASSLGTAGTGELFF. The CDR3 DNA follows: TGCGCCAGCAGCTTGGGGACCGCCGGCACCGGGGAGCTGTTTTTT. The V gene is TRBV5-1, the J gene TRBJ2-2; no clear D. Trimming took off 0 bases at V and 4 bases at J, with 10 bases between the two ends. This CDR3 is built from 15 residues. From germline, CDR1 is SGHRS and CDR2 YFSETQ.

This clone was recorded only once. The chain joins TRBV7-2 to TRBJ2-3; D unclear. Trimming took off 4 bases at V and 5 bases at J, with 7 bases between the two ends. The CDR3 loop spans 12 amino acids. Germline values: CDR1 SGHTA, CDR2 FQGNSA. The CDR3: CASSWTGDTQYF. The CDR3 DNA follows: TGTGCCAGCAGCTGGACGGGAGATACGCAGTATTTT.

The chain links TRBV28 to TRBJ2-3; either TRBD1 or TRBD2 may supply D (5 bases each). The CDR3 is 15 residues long. V lost 3 bases, J lost 5 bases, and 15 bases lay in between. Looked up from germline, CDR1 is MDHEN and CDR2 is SYDVKM. The CDR3 DNA is TGTGCCAGCAGTTTGGCAGGGTGGGACGAAGATACGCAGTATTTT. This sequence encodes CASSLAGWDEDTQYF.

This rearrangement joins TRBV5-1 to TRBJ1-3; D possibly corresponds to TRBD1 (5 bases). V shed 4 bases and J shed 0 bases, with 11 bases lying between them. This CDR3 has 15 amino acids. CDR1 and CDR2 from the germline V gene are SGHRS and YFSETQ. CDR3 DNA sequence: TGCGCCAGCAGCACGTCCGGGACCTCTGGAAACACCATATATTTT. It encodes CASSTSGTSGNTIYF.